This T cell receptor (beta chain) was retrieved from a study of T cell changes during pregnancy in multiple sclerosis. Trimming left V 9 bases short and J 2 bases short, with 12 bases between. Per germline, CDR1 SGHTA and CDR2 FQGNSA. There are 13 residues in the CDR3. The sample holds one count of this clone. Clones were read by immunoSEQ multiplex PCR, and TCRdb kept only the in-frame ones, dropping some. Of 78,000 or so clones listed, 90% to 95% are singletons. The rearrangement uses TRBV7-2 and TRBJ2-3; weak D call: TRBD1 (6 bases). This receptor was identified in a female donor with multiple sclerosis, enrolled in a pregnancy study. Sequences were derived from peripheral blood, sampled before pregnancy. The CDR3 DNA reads TGTGCCAGACAGGGTTTGGACACAGATACGCAGTATTTT. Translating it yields CARQGLDTDTQYF.